The 10 T cell receptor beta chains below all came from one sample that was sequenced in a study of CD8 T cells in ankylosing spondylitis. TCRdb re-called the 5' RACE reads with MiXCR, one entry per CDR3 protein. This table has 670,000 or so distinct CDR3 sequences, roughly 19% appearing once. Their target antigens are unknown. Study results and caveats: Ankylosing spondylitis blood seemed to carry a telltale TCR beta motif made of about 8 highly homologous variants.

The sequenced material came from blood, either unsorted or a sorted T cell fraction (not recorded which). The receptors derive from a male donor with ankylosing spondylitis.

The chain links TRBV6-1 to TRBJ1-1, with D hard to call. This CDR3 has 14 amino acids. V dropped 7 bases and J dropped 5 bases, with 17 bases sitting between them. Germline values: CDR1 MNHNS, CDR2 SASEGT. The CDR3, as DNA: TGTGCCAGCACCCCCCTGGAGGGTGGGACTGAAGCTTTCTTT. The encoded protein is CASTPLEGGTEAFF.

This clonotype was picked up a small number of times. The chain links TRBV29-1 to TRBJ2-1, with 7 bases aligning to TRBD1. The J segment lost 4 bases and the V segment lost 6 bases, leaving 9 bases of the junction unmatched. The CDR3 consists of 14 residues. Looked up from germline, CDR1 is SQVTM and CDR2 is ANQGSEA. The CDR3 DNA reads as TGCAGCGTCCCGCCGGGACAGATATACAATGAGCAGTTCTTC. It is translated as CSVPPGQIYNEQFF.

The chain is built from TRBV20-1 and TRBJ2-7; 12 bases line up with TRBD2. Germline V gene lookup returns CDR1 DFQATT and CDR2 SNEGSKA (reference sequence). The CDR3 has 13 amino acids. This CDR3 is CNAPLAGGREQYF. DNA for the CDR3: TGCAATGCCCCTCTAGCGGGAGGGAGGGAGCAGTACTTC.

This sequence joins TRBV27 and TRBJ2-7, with D maybe TRBD1 (5 bases). In germline, CDR1 is MNHEY, CDR2 SMNVEV (reference sequence). V was clipped by 2 bases and J by 4 bases, with 15 bases between them. The CDR3 is 15 amino acids. The CDR3 loop reads CASSLGAQGTYEQYF. The CDR3 DNA sequence: TGTGCCAGCAGTTTAGGAGCGCAGGGTACGTACGAGCAGTACTTC.

The CDR3 region is CASSERGPTEAFF. The CDR3, as DNA: TGTGCCAGCAGTGAAAGGGGGCCCACTGAAGCTTTCTTT. V gene TRBV2 combines with J gene TRBJ1-1; 7 nucleotides match TRBD1. Germline V lookup: CDR1 SNHLY, CDR2 FYNNEI. Trimming cost V 2 bases and J 4 bases; bases outside gene matches: 1. There are 13 residues in the CDR3.

CDR3 sequence (DNA): TGTGCCAGCAGCTTAGCGTCTGGCCAGAGGGGCGAGCAGTACTTC. It encodes CASSLASGQRGEQYF. The gene calls are TRBV7-9 and TRBJ2-7; D may be TRBD1 or TRBD2 (5 bases each). The V end was cut by 0 bases, the J end by 6 bases, with 15 bases between. Germline lookup yields CDR1 SEHNR and CDR2 FQNEAQ (reference sequence). The CDR3 spans 15 residues. The full variable domain, in which reference TRBV7-9 and TRBJ2-7 provide the parts outside the CDR3, is DTGVSQNPRHKITKRGQNVTFRCDPISEHNRLYWYRQTLGQGPEFLTYFQNEAQLEKSRLLSDRFSAERPKGSFSTLEIQRTEQGDSAMYLCASSLASGQRGEQYFGPGTRLTVT.

This clonotype was counted a few times. The gene calls are TRBV7-6 and TRBJ2-5, with 9 bases lining up with TRBD2. Trimming removed 1 base from V and 2 bases from J; junction bases left unmatched: 8. The CDR3 loop spans 17 amino acids. The germline V gene has CDR1 SGHVS and CDR2 FNYEAQ. Written as DNA, the CDR3 is TGTGCCAGCAGCTTAGGTCGCCCAGCGGGGGGACAAGAGACCCAGTACTTC. It codes for CASSLGRPAGGQETQYF.

This clonotype came up a few times. The V call is TRBV7-7, the J call TRBJ2-3, with 8 bases matching TRBD2. The J segment lost 5 bases and the V segment lost 2 bases, leaving 3 bases of the junction unmatched. This CDR3 is built from 14 residues. Germline CDR1 reads SSHAT; CDR2 reads FNYEAQ (reference sequence). The CDR3 sequence: CASSLNGREDTQYF. The CDR3 DNA reads TGTGCCAGCAGCTTAAACGGGAGGGAAGATACGCAGTATTTT.

This chain links TRBV2 with TRBJ1-2; D call uncertain. V was clipped by 3 bases and J by 4 bases, with 12 bases between them. From germline, CDR1 is SNHLY and CDR2 FYNNEI. The CDR3 loop spans 14 amino acids. The CDR3 sequence: CASSEGNTIYGYTF. CDR3 DNA: TGTGCCAGCAGTGAGGGAAACACGATCTATGGCTACACCTTC.

The chain combines TRBV20-1 with TRBJ2-3, with no clear D. This CDR3 has 15 residues. Germline V gene lookup returns CDR1 DFQATT and CDR2 SNEGSKA (reference sequence). Trimming shortened V by 1 base and J by 2 bases, and 13 bases separated the two germline ends. The CDR3 DNA reads TGCAGTGCTAGAGTTAAGCCAGACTTCACAGATACGCAGTATTTT. Translation: CSARVKPDFTDTQYF.